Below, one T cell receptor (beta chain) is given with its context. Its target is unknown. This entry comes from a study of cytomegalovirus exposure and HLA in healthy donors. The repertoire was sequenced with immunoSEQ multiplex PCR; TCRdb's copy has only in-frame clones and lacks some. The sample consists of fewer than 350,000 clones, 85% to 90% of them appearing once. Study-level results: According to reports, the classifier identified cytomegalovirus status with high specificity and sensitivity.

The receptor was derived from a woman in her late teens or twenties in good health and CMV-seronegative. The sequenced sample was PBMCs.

This CDR3 is CASSLNYRRHGNTIYF. In nucleotides, the CDR3 is TGTGCCAGCAGTTTAAACTATAGACGGCATGGAAACACCATATATTTT. The rearrangement links TRBV27 to TRBJ1-3, with D hard to call. The CDR3 consists of 16 residues. In germline, CDR1 is MNHEY, CDR2 SMNVEV (reference sequence). Trimming removed 2 bases from V and 3 bases from J, with 14 bases in between.